This T cell receptor (beta chain) originates from a study of blood T cell repertoires in COVID-19. On the study more broadly: Material from acute and convalescent COVID-19 was sourced from the United States, Italy and Spain. Sample material is recorded as cDNA or gDNA derived from T cells, B-cell-depleted T cells, or PBMCs.

Germline values: CDR1 GTSNPN, CDR2 SVGIG (reference sequence). V gave up 5 bases and J gave up 0 bases, with 18 bases separating them. This CDR3 has 16 amino acids. Original methodology: Cell counts per sample came from amplifying reference gene primers. Clones were sequenced by immunoSEQ multiplex PCR, and TCRdb holds only the in-frame ones, with some missing. D and trimming were read from the DNA, whereas the V and J calls and clone size are those reported in that table. The sample lists about 99,000 clones, approximately 85% seen once, with about 4.8% in the top ten. The genes are TRBV30 and TRBJ2-3, with a possible D match to TRBD1 (6 bases). The sequenced sample consisted of peripheral blood. The receptor's source is a man aged 55 to 70 with acute or convalescent COVID-19. CDR3 region: CAWAHWTAQSTDTQYF. For the CDR3, the DNA is TGTGCCTGGGCTCACTGGACAGCCCAAAGCACAGATACGCAGTATTTT.